This T cell receptor (beta chain) was captured by sequencing in a study of OX40 agonist ivuxolimab in advanced cancers. Study-wide context: Age averaged around 54 years (range roughly 23 to 79), and less than 85% were male. Partial responses were achieved by three patients: one hepatocellular carcinoma, two cutaneous melanoma.

Study outcomes and limitations: In general, CD8+ T cells held more expanded clones than CD4+ did, on average.

Sequenced by immunoSEQ multiplex PCR; TCRdb stores in-frame clones only, minus some. The sample has approximately 60,000 clones; over 60% are singletons. This clone occurred many times. As yet, its antigen is unknown. At the DNA level, this CDR3 is encoded by other sequences in the same sample as well. The source material was CD4+ or CD8+ T cells sorted from blood, sampled in a trial of the OX40 agonist ivuxolimab. The sequence was collected from an adult with an advanced solid tumor such as melanoma, head and neck, liver or kidney cancer.

DNA for the CDR3: TGTGCCAGTAGTATAGCGGGAGGAGGCTACAATGAGCAGTTCTTC. It is translated as CASSIAGGGYNEQFF. V gene TRBV19 combines with J gene TRBJ2-1; TRBD2 matches 7 bases. After removal of 1 base from V and 3 bases from J, the junction contained 3 bases not matched to a gene. The CDR3 covers 15 residues. In germline, CDR1 is LNHDA, CDR2 SQIVND (reference sequence).